A selection of T cell receptor beta chains follows, all from one sample in a study of T cells in Graves' hyperthyroidism and ophthalmopathy. TCRdb independently ran MiXCR on the multiplex PCR reads; one entry per CDR3 protein. The profile shows under 300,000 distinct CDR3 sequences, roughly 13% of them singletons. Sequenced sample: blood. Receptors originate from a woman between 40 and 55 years old with Graves' hyperthyroidism. The CDR3 runs from the conserved cysteine through the conserved F or W. Fields, in order: D gene, clone size, V gene, J gene, CDR3 DNA, CDR3 protein. A D gene is named only where the DNA matches it firmly. Clone size is stated in some rows and not others, as once, few, many or a class when expanded.

D: TRBD2; size: NA; V: TRBV6-2/TRBV6-3; J: TRBJ2-7; DNA: TGTGCCAGCAGTCATATACTAGCGGGGTTAGTCAGCTCCTACGAGCAGTACTTC; CDR3: CASSHILAGLVSSYEQYF
D: NA; size: few; V: TRBV5-6; J: TRBJ2-1; DNA: TGTGCCAGCAGCTTGGGAGTCAGTACCTACAATGAGCAGTTCTTC; CDR3: CASSLGVSTYNEQFF
D: NA; size: many; V: TRBV6-1; J: TRBJ1-2; DNA: TGTGCCAGCAGTGAACCGGGCAGGGAGAATGGCTACACCTTC; CDR3: CASSEPGRENGYTF
D: NA; size: many; V: TRBV5-6; J: TRBJ1-5; DNA: TGTGCCAGCAGCTGGAGAGGGGGGGGCGAGCCCCAGCATTTT; CDR3: CASSWRGGGEPQHF
D: NA; size: many; V: TRBV20-1; J: TRBJ1-1; DNA: TGCAGTGCTATCCAACGCCCAGTTCTTGGAGCTTTCTTT; CDR3: CSAIQRPVLGAFF
D: TRBD2; size: few; V: TRBV2; J: TRBJ2-2; DNA: TGTGCCAGCAGCCCCCCCGGGGGTAGGGTTAGCGGGAGGGCCACCGGGGAGCTGTTTTTT; CDR3: CASSPPGGRVSGRATGELFF
D: TRBD2; size: once; V: TRBV10-1; J: TRBJ2-1; DNA: TGCGCCAGCAGTGAGCCTAGCGGGAGATCCTACAATGAGCAGTTCTTC; CDR3: CASSEPSGRSYNEQFF
D: TRBD2; size: many; V: TRBV5-1; J: TRBJ2-5; DNA: TGCGCCAGCAGCTTCACTTTGGACAGGGCTGGTTCTACTAGCGGGAAAGAGACCCAGTACTTC; CDR3: CASSFTLDRAGSTSGKETQYF
D: TRBD2; size: few; V: TRBV5-4; J: TRBJ2-5; DNA: TGTGCCAGCAGCTTGGCCGGGACTAGCGGGAGTGAGACCCAGTACTTC; CDR3: CASSLAGTSGSETQYF
D: TRBD2; size: many; V: TRBV5-4; J: TRBJ2-1; DNA: TGTGCCAGCAGCTTTAGCGGGAGGGCCGCCGGGAATGAGCAGTTCTTC; CDR3: CASSFSGRAAGNEQFF
D: NA; size: many; V: TRBV14; J: TRBJ2-1; DNA: TGTGCCAGCAGCCAAGACCGCCCCGTCACCAAACCTGAGCAGTTCTTC; CDR3: CASSQDRPVTKPEQFF
D: NA; size: many; V: TRBV10-3; J: TRBJ2-5; DNA: TGTGCCACCGGGGCAGGAGAGACCCAGTACTTC; CDR3: CATGAGETQYF
D: NA; size: many; V: TRBV6-1; J: TRBJ1-5; DNA: TGTGCCAGCATAGGGAAGGATCTCAATCAGCCCCAGCATTTT; CDR3: CASIGKDLNQPQHF
D: NA; size: many; V: TRBV28; J: TRBJ1-2; DNA: TGTGCCAGCAGTCCGCAACAGGATCCGTGGGGCTACACCTTC; CDR3: CASSPQQDPWGYTF
D: NA; size: many; V: TRBV18; J: TRBJ2-1; DNA: TGTGCCAGCTCCCCGAACAGAAACGATGAGCAGTTCTTC; CDR3: CASSPNRNDEQFF
D: NA; size: few; V: TRBV19; J: TRBJ1-6; DNA: TGTGCCAGTAGTTCCCGGTGGTCACCCCTCCACTTT; CDR3: CASSSRWSPLHF
D: NA; size: NA; V: TRBV3-1; J: TRBJ1-6; DNA: TGTGCCAACAGCCAAGATCGACAGAGTGCACCCCTCCACTTT; CDR3: CANSQDRQSAPLHF
D: TRBD1; size: many; V: TRBV2; J: TRBJ1-5; DNA: TGTGCCAGTGCCGGTGGGGCAGGGGGGAGTCAGCCCCGGCATTTT; CDR3: CASAGGAGGSQPRHF
D: TRBD1; size: many; V: TRBV20-1; J: TRBJ2-1; DNA: TGCAGTGCCGGACAGGGGGCGCGAAATGAGCAGTTCTTC; CDR3: CSAGQGARNEQFF
D: TRBD2; size: many; V: TRBV5-1; J: TRBJ2-1; DNA: TGCGCCAGCAGCTTTCAAGCGGGAGCAGTAAATGAGCAGTTCTTC; CDR3: CASSFQAGAVNEQFF
D: NA; size: NA; V: TRBV18; J: TRBJ1-1; DNA: TGTGCCAGCTCATCCAATCCCACCTCGAACACTGAAGCTTTCTTT; CDR3: CASSSNPTSNTEAFF
D: TRBD1; size: NA; V: TRBV10-3; J: TRBJ1-4; DNA: TGTGCCATCAGTGAGTCCGGGACAGAAGAAAAACTGTTTTTT; CDR3: CAISESGTEEKLFF
D: TRBD1; size: many; V: TRBV6-1; J: TRBJ2-7; DNA: TGTGCCAGCAAAGGGACAGGGAGGAGCGAGCAGTACTTC; CDR3: CASKGTGRSEQYF
D: NA; size: many; V: TRBV24-1; J: TRBJ2-1; DNA: TGTGCCACCCCAACCGGGAACCTATACAATGAGCAGTTCTTC; CDR3: CATPTGNLYNEQFF
D: TRBD2; size: many; V: TRBV28; J: TRBJ2-7; DNA: TGTGCCAGCAGTTTAAGCCTTGGGACTAGCGGGTTATACGAGCAGTACTTC; CDR3: CASSLSLGTSGLYEQYF
D: TRBD1; size: NA; V: TRBV20-1; J: TRBJ1-2; DNA: TGCAGTGCTAGGGGGGGAGGGGGCGGGGGAACCTATGGCTACACCTTC; CDR3: CSARGGGGGGTYGYTF
D: TRBD2; size: few; V: TRBV6-1; J: TRBJ2-2; DNA: TGTGCCAGCAGTATCACAGGGGCCCGATTGACTAGCGGGAGTACCGGGGAGCTGTTTTTT; CDR3: CASSITGARLTSGSTGELFF
D: NA; size: many; V: TRBV7-2; J: TRBJ2-3; DNA: TGTGCCAGCAGCTTGACATACCGAGGGGGCACAGATACGCAGTATTTT; CDR3: CASSLTYRGGTDTQYF
D: TRBD1; size: many; V: TRBV6-2/TRBV6-3; J: TRBJ2-7; DNA: TGTGCCAGCAGTTACTTGGGACAGGCCTACGAGCAGTACTTC; CDR3: CASSYLGQAYEQYF
D: NA; size: many; V: TRBV7-8; J: TRBJ2-1; DNA: TGTGCCAGCAGCTTAGGGGCTGGGGGTGTGCAGTTCTTC; CDR3: CASSLGAGGVQFF
D: TRBD2; size: many; V: TRBV20-1; J: TRBJ2-3; DNA: TGCAGTGCTATTCATAGCGGGAGGGACCGTAGCACAGATACGCAGTATTTT; CDR3: CSAIHSGRDRSTDTQYF
D: NA; size: NA; V: TRBV24-1; J: TRBJ2-2; DNA: TGTGCCACCAGTGATTTTGCCACCGGGGAGCTGTTTTTT; CDR3: CATSDFATGELFF
D: NA; size: many; V: TRBV20-1; J: TRBJ2-7; DNA: TGCAGTGCTAGAGATCCCCGGGACAAAAAGCGAGACGAGCAGTACTTC; CDR3: CSARDPRDKKRDEQYF
D: TRBD1; size: many; V: TRBV7-6; J: TRBJ2-7; DNA: TGTGCCAGCAGCAGTAGGACTGGACAGGGCGCGCACGAGCAGTACTTC; CDR3: CASSSRTGQGAHEQYF
D: NA; size: few; V: TRBV2; J: TRBJ2-2; DNA: TGTGCCAGCAGTGAATACGTCCGGGAGCTGTTTTTT; CDR3: CASSEYVRELFF
D: NA; size: many; V: TRBV11-3; J: TRBJ1-5; DNA: TGTGCCAGCAGCTTAGATCACAATCAGCCCCAGCATTTT; CDR3: CASSLDHNQPQHF
D: TRBD2; size: many; V: TRBV6-1; J: TRBJ2-1; DNA: TGTGCCAGCAGTTTTCGGATAACTAGAGCGGGAGCCGACAATGAGCAGTTCTTC; CDR3: CASSFRITRAGADNEQFF
D: TRBD1; size: NA; V: TRBV5-1; J: TRBJ2-2; DNA: TGCGCCAGCAGCTTGGAGGGACAGAGCGCCGGGGAGCTGTTTTTT; CDR3: CASSLEGQSAGELFF
D: NA; size: many; V: TRBV20-1; J: TRBJ1-2; DNA: TGCAGTGCTAGGCAGGACTATGGCTACACCTTC; CDR3: CSARQDYGYTF
D: NA; size: NA; V: TRBV20-1; J: TRBJ2-2; DNA: TGCAGTGCTATCGAACCCCGAGGCACCGGGGAGCTGTTTTTT; CDR3: CSAIEPRGTGELFF
D: TRBD1; size: many; V: TRBV7-8; J: TRBJ2-5; DNA: TGTGCCAGCAGCTTCGGCAGGGGGTGGGAGACCCAGTACTTC; CDR3: CASSFGRGWETQYF
D: TRBD1; size: many; V: TRBV2; J: TRBJ1-2; DNA: TGTGCCAGCAGTGAGCAGACAGGGGCCCATGGCTACACCTTC; CDR3: CASSEQTGAHGYTF